Given below is one T cell receptor beta chain in context. Its antigen is unidentified. From RNA, the CDR3 regions of TCR beta chains were amplified and sequenced. Second-round multiplex PCR came after a first-round RT-PCR that employed HTBI primers. TCRdb reprocessed the multiplex PCR reads via MiXCR and lists one record per CDR3 protein. Of around 1.1 million distinct CDR3 sequences in the sample, about 38% were seen once. Patients were excluded if they had other autoimmune diseases or uncontrolled infections, and likewise if pregnancy or lactation applied. With 0 bases removed from V and 3 bases from J, the gap between germline ends came to 9 bases. The CDR3 has 15 amino acids. The germline V gene has CDR1 ENHRY and CDR2 SYGVKD. The entry originates in a study of Graves' ophthalmopathy and Graves' hyperthyroidism. The study, taken as a whole, reports: The majority of expanded thyroid clonotypes above 0.001 frequency also occurred in blood.

The receptor's source is an adult man with Graves' hyperthyroidism. Source material: peripheral blood or thyroid tissue (not recorded which). The chain couples TRBV10-3 to TRBJ2-1; a possible D gene is TRBD2 (6 bases). CDR3 residues: CAISESVSGYNEQFF. The DNA for the CDR3 is TGTGCCATCAGTGAGTCGGTTAGCGGCTACAATGAGCAGTTCTTC.